This T cell receptor (beta chain) was sequenced during a study of T cell responses to AZD1222 COVID-19 vaccine (dated by TCRdb to the early 2020s). Background for the entire study: AZD1222 recipients whose second dose came at about 4 weeks and those whose second dose came at about 12 weeks were combined into one group, since spike-specific TCR depth and breadth did not differ between the two schedules. Trial participants were enrolled by age into 18-55, 56-69 and 70-plus year subgroups, with roughly 150, 30 and 60 TCR-sequenced participants respectively. A total of approximately 240 trial participants underwent TCR sequencing, of whom about 210 received two doses of AZD1222 and about 26 received two doses of the MenACWY control vaccine.

For this clone: Which antigen it targets is not known. No much larger clonotype is one base removed from it; base qualities were not supplied.

V lost 2 bases and J lost 8 bases; the stretch between them is 10 bases long. The CDR3 goes from the cysteine to the phenylalanine over 13 residues. The entry retains the CDR3 DNA only, 39 bases that are in frame from base 1. The CDR3 regions of human TCRbeta chains were analyzed by immunosequencing. The paper's processing steps were these. TCRs in the repertoires were matched against a reference library of SARS-CoV-2-specific TCRs that had been generated with the MIRA antigen-specificity platform. Breadth was defined as the fraction of unique TCRs that were SARS-CoV-2-associated. Depth was defined as the fraction of total T cells that were SARS-CoV-2-associated. Using the MIRA data, each spike-specific TCR was mapped to the spike region that the TCR reacts to and placed in a CD4 or CD8 class. Log10-transformed breadth and depth values were compared by one-way ANOVA with Sidak's multiple comparisons tests. TCRdb holds this immuneACCESS table with in-frame rearrangements only. Some clones are missing; in checked studies, unresolved V genes explain under half, and the rest has no known cause. V and J calls plus clone size are reproduced from that table; the DNA served to infer D and trimming. This sample holds almost 55,000 clones; about 80% were observed only once. The ten largest clones capture 9.5% to 13% of the sample.

Study-level results and caveats: Participants were mostly white British and included more females than males, and it was suggested by the authors that clonal diversity may have been underestimated. Because no samples from the day 14 peak response were available, repertoires could be characterized only after the peak T cell response. Only five to seven AZD1222 recipients were SARS-CoV-2 seropositive at baseline, limiting conclusions about previously exposed vaccinees. The vaccine-associated CD4 TCRs covered the entire spike protein, and the dominant responses fell in regions 160-218 and 743-854. After two AZD1222 doses, spike-specific TCR breadth and depth were significantly higher than at day 0 and than in MenACWY recipients. The 56-69-year group was small, and its depth increase did not reach significance, likely because of low power. Reportedly, close to half of the unique spike-specific TCRs recognized epitopes lying outside the regions that are mutated in the B.1.351 and B.1.1.7 variants.

The time point label here, explained by the study, means: baseline before first vaccination. Samples from vaccinated people were obtained from the UK trials COV001 and COV002, which included a single-blind randomized controlled phase 2/3 trial of AZD1222 (ChAdOx1 nCoV-19) in healthy adults. For TCRbeta chain sequencing, PBMC samples were collected from trial participants at day 0 and at day 28 after the second dose. This TCR came from an adult in good health. Sample: peripheral blood, taken on day 0 of AZD1222 vaccination. This sequence uses TRBV12-3 or TRBV12-4 and TRBJ1-5, with a weak D call of TRBD1 (5 bases match). CDR3 reads: CASSLRGAEPQHF. The bases read TGTGCCAGCAGTTTAAGGGGCGCGGAGCCCCAGCATTTT.